This T cell receptor (beta chain) stems from a study of response to subunit inactivated influenza vaccine. Germline V lookup: CDR1 SGHTA, CDR2 FQGNSA. There are 15 residues in the CDR3. V was clipped by 1 base and J by 3 bases, with 13 bases between them. This clonotype came up a few times. Its antigen is as yet unknown. TCRdb analysed the RT-PCR reads with MiXCR anew, one entry per CDR3 protein. The table shows 500,000 to 600,000 distinct CDR3 sequences, with 10% to 15% occurring only once. Study-wide results and caveats: The authors suggested that every seasonal influenza vaccination recruits few new T cells.

The source material was PBMCs from blood, sampled around seven weeks after vaccination. The sequence derives from a man aged 45-65 years who received an inactivated influenza vaccine. The V gene is TRBV7-2, the J gene TRBJ2-7; possibly TRBD1 for D (6 bases). The CDR3 nucleotides read TGTGCCAGCAGCTTAGACGGGACACCTCTCTACGAGCAGTACTTC. Protein product: CASSLDGTPLYEQYF.